These 32 T cell receptor beta chains share one sample of origin, sequenced in a study of T cell changes during pregnancy in multiple sclerosis. Only in-frame clones appear in the TCRdb table, and some are missing; sequencing was by immunoSEQ multiplex PCR. Of tens of thousands of clones listed, approximately 90% are singletons. This sample comprised CD4+ T cells from peripheral blood mononuclear cells, obtained in the third trimester of pregnancy. The receptors shown here come from a female donor with multiple sclerosis, enrolled in a pregnancy study.

The gene calls are TRBV4-3 and TRBJ2-5; perhaps TRBD2 as D (6 bases). CDR3 size: 15 residues. CDR1 is LGHNA, CDR2 YSLEER, per germline. Trimming pared 0 bases from V and 5 bases from J, leaving 13 bases between. The CDR3 here is CASSQDITGGETQYF. The CDR3 DNA reads TGCGCCAGCAGCCAAGATATCACAGGAGGGGAGACCCAGTACTTC.

CDR3 loop: CASMSVRPGDGYTF. In DNA, the CDR3 is TGTGCCAGCATGTCAGTCAGGCCCGGGGATGGCTACACCTTC. The rearrangement joins TRBV6-6 to TRBJ1-2; no definite D call. This CDR3 region has 14 residues. The germline V and J ends were trimmed by 7 bases and 6 bases, with 18 bases remaining between them. Germline V gene data show CDR1 as MNHNY and CDR2 as SVGAGI (reference sequence).

In its sample, this clone was seen once. This sequence joins TRBV2 and TRBJ2-2; D is uncertain. Germline V gene data show CDR1 as SNHLY and CDR2 as FYNNEI. This CDR3 has 18 amino acids. V lost 4 bases and J lost 0, with 18 bases in between. This chain's CDR3 is CASSVRGFDFANTGELFF. In DNA form, the CDR3 reads TGTGCCAGCAGTGTTAGAGGTTTTGATTTCGCGAACACCGGGGAGCTGTTTTTT.

The V gene is TRBV29-1, the J gene TRBJ1-3; possibly TRBD1 for D (5 bases). The CDR3 has 13 amino acids. The germline V and J ends were trimmed by 6 bases and 0 bases, with 9 bases remaining between them. Germline V lookup: CDR1 SQVTM, CDR2 ANQGSEA. The CDR3 is CSVTRGSGNTIYF. CDR3 bases: TGCAGCGTCACAAGGGGCTCTGGAAACACCATATATTTT.

The chain joins TRBV18 to TRBJ1-3, with D possibly being TRBD1 (6 bases). Trimming removed 0 bases at V and 3 bases at J, with 15 bases between. Germline V lookup: CDR1 KGHSH, CDR2 LQKENI. The CDR3 runs to 17 residues. The CDR3 protein is CASSPPGQGLLGNTIYF. For the CDR3, the DNA is TGTGCCAGCTCACCACCGGGGCAGGGGCTGCTTGGAAACACCATATATTTT.

The chain links TRBV9 to TRBJ2-5; 7 positions match TRBD1. Germline loops: CDR1 SGDLS, CDR2 YYNGEE. The ends lost 2 bases at V and 1 base at J; junction bases unmatched: 2. The CDR3 contains 14 residues. CDR3 region: CASSVSGGQETQYF. CDR3 DNA: TGTGCCAGCAGCGTTTCAGGGGGCCAAGAGACCCAGTACTTC. Supplemented by reference TRBV9 and TRBJ2-5, the full variable domain reads DSGVTQTPKHLITATGQRVTLRCSPRSGDLSVYWYQQSLDQGLQFLIQYYNGEERAKGNILERFSAQQFPDLHSELNLSSLELGDSALYFCASSVSGGQETQYFGPGTRLLVL.

This clone was recorded once. V gene TRBV19 combines with J gene TRBJ2-1; maybe TRBD2 (5 bases). The CDR3 is 17 amino acids. Germline V CDR1 and CDR2: LNHDA, SQIVND (reference sequence). The V end lost 3 bases, the J end lost 0 bases, and 15 bases lay between the germline ends. CDR3 region: CASSMFGVDSSYNEQFF. The CDR3 region has the DNA TGTGCCAGTAGTATGTTTGGCGTGGACTCCTCCTACAATGAGCAGTTCTTC. Filled out from reference TRBV19 and TRBJ2-1, the complete variable domain reads DGGITQSPKYLFRKEGQNVTLSCEQNLNHDAMYWYRQDPGQGLRLIYYSQIVNDFQKGDIAEGYSVSREKKESFPLTVTSAQKNPTAFYLCASSMFGVDSSYNEQFFGPGTRLTVL.

The chain has TRBV7-2 and TRBJ2-1; 13 bases align to TRBD2. The V and J ends lost 5 bases and 15 bases, in that order; junction bases with no gene match: 7. Germline lookup yields CDR1 SGHTA and CDR2 FQGNSA. The CDR3 extends over 13 amino acids. CDR3 sequence (DNA): TGTGCCAGCAGCCCCCGGACTAGCGGGAGTCGGTTCTTC. This gives the protein CASSPRTSGSRFF.

The chain uses TRBV2 and TRBJ1-3, with 7 bases lining up with TRBD1. This CDR3 contains 16 residues. V shed 6 bases and J 2 bases; nucleotides not matched to a gene: 10. Germline V gene data show CDR1 as SNHLY and CDR2 as FYNNEI. CDR3 in amino acids: CASSLTGSMAGNTIYF. In DNA, the CDR3 is TGTGCCAGCAGCTTGACAGGGTCTATGGCTGGAAACACCATATATTTT.

V and J are TRBV18 and TRBJ1-1, with D unclear. This CDR3 has 16 residues. CDR1 and CDR2 from the germline V gene are KGHSH and LQKENI. Trimming removed 6 bases from V and 2 bases from J, with 19 bases in between. Here the CDR3 reads CASSLSEIGGNTEAFF. CDR3 coding DNA: TGTGCCAGCTCCCTATCAGAAATAGGCGGTAACACTGAAGCTTTCTTT.

The CDR3 nucleotides read TGTGCCAGCAGCTTAGGCGGGACAGGGGACATTCAGTACTTC. Amino acids: CASSLGGTGDIQYF. The chain links TRBV11-3 to TRBJ2-4; 10 nucleotides line up with TRBD1. Trimming at V came to 1 base and at J to 8 bases, leaving 2 bases not matched to a gene. Germline V gene sequence: CDR1 SGHNT, CDR2 YENEEA. This CDR3 comprises 14 residues.

This sequence joins TRBV6-1 and TRBJ2-2, with D possibly being TRBD2 (5 bases). The germline CDR1 and CDR2 sequences are MNHNS and SASEGT. The CDR3 consists of 14 residues. V was trimmed by 2 bases and J by 7 bases, leaving 11 bases between them. CDR3 sequence (DNA): TGTGCCAGCAGTGAATTAGCGTTTGGCGGGGAGCTGTTTTTT. Translation: CASSELAFGGELFF.

This chain uses TRBV27 with TRBJ1-2; D is undetermined. The CDR3 covers 11 residues. Trimming took off 5 bases at V and 7 bases at J, with 8 bases between the two ends. Germline V gives CDR1 MNHEY, CDR2 SMNVEV (reference sequence). The CDR3 reads CASSSGFGYTF. The CDR3 DNA sequence: TGTGCCAGCAGTAGCGGATTTGGCTACACCTTC.

The CDR3, as DNA: TGTGCCACCAGCAGGGGACAGGACTACTATGGCTACACCTTC. Protein: CATSRGQDYYGYTF. The chain couples TRBV15 to TRBJ1-2; 8 positions agree with TRBD1. The V gene's germline CDR1 is LNHNV and CDR2 YYDKDF (reference sequence). This CDR3 spans 14 amino acids. Germline trimming cut 3 bases from V and 3 bases from J; bases unmatched to any gene: 3. The full variable domain, completed using reference TRBV15 and TRBJ1-2, is DAMVIQNPRYQVTQFGKPVTLSCSQTLNHNVMYWYQQKSSQAPKLLFHYYDKDFNNEADTPDNFQSRRPNTSFCFLDIRSPGLGDTAMYLCATSRGQDYYGYTFGSGTRLTVV.

J is TRBJ2-5 and V is TRBV19; 10 nucleotides align to TRBD1. The J segment lost 4 bases and the V segment lost 5 bases, leaving 7 bases of the junction unmatched. The germline V gene encodes CDR1 LNHDA and CDR2 SQIVND (reference sequence). The CDR3 consists of 15 residues. The DNA of the CDR3 is TGTGCCAGTAGTTTCGACAGGGGGCGCCGAGAGACCCAGTACTTC. Translated, it gives CASSFDRGRRETQYF.

The gene calls are TRBV28 and TRBJ2-2; TRBD1 is a possible D gene (6 bases). CDR1 and CDR2 from the germline V gene are MDHEN and SYDVKM. This CDR3 is built from 15 residues. V was clipped by 3 bases and J by 3 bases, with 11 bases between them. The CDR3 coding sequence is TGTGCCAGCAGTTTCAGGGGACCGTACACCGGGGAGCTGTTTTTT. Its translation is CASSFRGPYTGELFF. The full variable domain, with the rest looked up from reference TRBV28 and TRBJ2-2, is DVKVTQSSRYLVKRTGEKVFLECVQDMDHENMFWYRQDPGLGLRLIYFSYDVKMKEKGDIPEGYSVSREKKERFSLILESASTNQTSMYLCASSFRGPYTGELFFGEGSRLTVL.

This rearrangement joins TRBV5-1 to TRBJ2-1, with D perhaps TRBD1 (5 bases). Trimming pared 3 bases from V and 7 bases from J, leaving 14 bases between. Germline V lookup: CDR1 SGHRS, CDR2 YFSETQ. The CDR3 totals 14 residues. The CDR3 coding sequence is TGCGCCAGCAGCTCTCGGCAGGGAAGGAATGAGCAGTTCTTC. It specifies CASSSRQGRNEQFF.

V is TRBV7-9 and J is TRBJ2-7, with a possible D match to TRBD2 (6 bases). Trimming removed 4 bases from V and 3 bases from J, with 13 bases in between. Germline V gene data show CDR1 as SEHNR and CDR2 as FQNEAQ (reference sequence). The CDR3 sequence is 14 residues long. In DNA form, the CDR3 reads TGTGCCAGCAGCTCGGACCCGGGAGTCTACGAGCAGTACTTC. This translates into CASSSDPGVYEQYF.

This chain connects TRBV4-3 to TRBJ1-2, with 7 positions matching TRBD1. CDR3 length: 15 amino acids. Germline V gene sequence: CDR1 LGHNA, CDR2 YSLEER. Unmatched junction bases numbered 8, after V lost 3 bases and J lost 4 bases. The CDR3 nucleotides are TGCGCCAGCAGCCAGAACAGGGGAGCCTCCTATGGCTACACCTTC. As protein: CASSQNRGASYGYTF.

V usage is TRBV11-3 and J usage is TRBJ1-3, with D unresolved. CDR1 is SGHNT, CDR2 YENEEA, per germline. The CDR3 covers 17 residues. V was trimmed by 2 bases and J by 0 bases, leaving 14 bases between them. The CDR3 DNA reads as TGTGCCAGCAGCTTAAATAGTCCCGGGAGCTCTGGAAACACCATATATTTT. Its translation: CASSLNSPGSSGNTIYF.

This chain connects TRBV5-1 to TRBJ1-1, with 7 bases that match TRBD1. Germline V lookup: CDR1 SGHRS, CDR2 YFSETQ. There are 12 residues in the CDR3. J gave up 9 bases and V 4 bases, and 6 bases lay outside the gene matches. CDR3 loop: CASSRQGGQAFF. The CDR3 DNA reads TGCGCCAGCAGCCGACAGGGAGGCCAAGCTTTCTTT. Drawing the rest from reference TRBV5-1 and TRBJ1-1, the complete variable domain is KAGVTQTPRYLIKTRGQQVTLSCSPISGHRSVSWYQQTPGQGLQFLFEYFSETQRNKGNFPGRFSGRQFSNSRSEMNVSTLELGDSALYLCASSRQGGQAFFGQGTRLTVV.

The gene calls are TRBV28 and TRBJ2-7; 10 nucleotides match TRBD1. The germline V gene has CDR1 MDHEN and CDR2 SYDVKM. V trimming: 7 bases; J trimming: 2 bases; junction bases outside the gene matches: 8. The CDR3 has 15 residues. The CDR3 sequence: CASTPGGTGAYEQYF. The DNA for the CDR3 is TGTGCCAGCACCCCTGGAGGGACAGGGGCCTACGAGCAGTACTTC.

The V call is TRBV5-1, the J call TRBJ1-3, with TRBD1 matching 10 bases. CDR1 is SGHRS and CDR2 is YFSETQ in the germline V gene. The CDR3 is 16 residues long. Trimming cost V 4 bases and J 0 bases; bases outside gene matches: 4. CDR3 nucleotide sequence: TGCGCCAGCAGCCGGACAGGGGGTAACTCTGGAAACACCATATATTTT. Protein: CASSRTGGNSGNTIYF. Looking up the rest from reference TRBV5-1 and TRBJ1-3 gives the full variable domain: KAGVTQTPRYLIKTRGQQVTLSCSPISGHRSVSWYQQTPGQGLQFLFEYFSETQRNKGNFPGRFSGRQFSNSRSEMNVSTLELGDSALYLCASSRTGGNSGNTIYFGEGSWLTVV.

The chain is built from TRBV18 and TRBJ2-5; 7 positions agree with TRBD1. CDR1 is KGHSH and CDR2 is LQKENI in the germline V gene. The length of the CDR3 is 16 residues. V trimming: 3 bases; J trimming: 4 bases; junction bases outside the gene matches: 11. Written as DNA, the CDR3 is TGTGCCAGCTCACCCATCGTAACAGGGGTCAGAGAGACCCAGTACTTC. Protein sequence: CASSPIVTGVRETQYF.

V gene TRBV5-6 combines with J gene TRBJ1-5, with TRBD1 identical over 8 bases. V lost 0 bases to trimming and J lost 5 bases; unmatched junction nucleotides: 7. Germline CDR1 is SGHDT and CDR2 is YYEEEE. This CDR3 contains 16 residues. The CDR3 is CASSLARGQGHQPQHF. The DNA for the CDR3 is TGTGCCAGCAGCTTGGCCCGCGGACAGGGCCATCAGCCCCAGCATTTT.

J is TRBJ1-2 and V is TRBV7-8, with a tentative D call TRBD1 (5 bases). The CDR3 covers 14 residues. V shed 1 base and J shed 6 bases, with 12 bases lying between them. From germline, CDR1 is SGHVS and CDR2 FQNEAQ. The CDR3 is CASSLDGRVNGYTF. The CDR3, as DNA: TGTGCCAGCAGCTTAGACGGCAGGGTAAATGGCTACACCTTC.

CDR3 bases: TGTGCCAGCAGTGGACAGACCTACAATGAGCAGTTCTTC. Translation: CASSGQTYNEQFF. The rearrangement links TRBV6-5 to TRBJ2-1, with D tentatively TRBD1 (6 bases). The germline V gene has CDR1 MNHEY and CDR2 SVGAGI. The length of the CDR3 is 13 residues. V was cut by 5 bases and J by 2 bases, with 7 bases left in between.

The chain employs TRBV5-1 and TRBJ2-7, with 9 positions matching TRBD1. The J segment lost 5 bases and the V segment lost 0 bases, leaving 6 bases of the junction unmatched. The CDR3 length is 15 residues. Per the germline V gene, CDR1 is SGHRS and CDR2 is YFSETQ. The CDR3, as DNA: TGCGCCAGCAGCTTGGGAGGACAGGGGATGGACGAGCAGTACTTC. Residues: CASSLGGQGMDEQYF.

The chain links TRBV27 to TRBJ2-7, with 8 positions matching TRBD2. With 0 bases clipped from V and 1 base from J, the junction kept 5 bases outside the gene matches. Germline CDR1 MNHEY, CDR2 SMNVEV (reference sequence). The CDR3 is 16 amino acids. For the CDR3, the DNA is TGTGCCAGCAGTTTATCAGGCGGCGGGAGGTCCTACGAGCAGTACTTC. This gives the protein CASSLSGGGRSYEQYF.

The chain uses TRBV30 and TRBJ2-7, with a weak D call TRBD2 (6 bases). Germline V gene sequence: CDR1 GTSNPN, CDR2 SVGIG (reference sequence). Trimming cost V 3 bases and J 1 base, with 7 bases left between them. This CDR3 region has 12 residues. The CDR3 coding sequence is TGTGCCTGGAGGGGGGGTTCCTACGAGCAGTACTTC. Translating it yields CAWRGGSYEQYF.

The chain links TRBV11-2 to TRBJ1-1, with D perhaps TRBD1 (6 bases). V was shortened by 5 bases and J by 8 bases, with 15 bases between the two germline ends. This CDR3 contains 13 residues. Germline CDR1 SGHAT, CDR2 FQNNGV. The CDR3: CASSRGGGPEAFF. The CDR3 DNA is TGTGCCAGCAGCCGTGGTGGGGGCCCCGAAGCTTTCTTT.

In this sample, this clone turned up once. This sample includes further DNA sequences coding for the same CDR3. This sequence joins TRBV11-3 and TRBJ1-3, with 9 nucleotides matching TRBD1. Losses at the gene ends were 5 bases for V and 4 bases for J; bases not matched to a gene: 6. The CDR3 extends over 15 amino acids. Germline values: CDR1 SGHNT, CDR2 YENEEA. CDR3: CASSPGQGPGNTIYF. CDR3 nucleotide sequence: TGTGCCAGCAGCCCTGGACAGGGGCCAGGAAACACCATATATTTT.